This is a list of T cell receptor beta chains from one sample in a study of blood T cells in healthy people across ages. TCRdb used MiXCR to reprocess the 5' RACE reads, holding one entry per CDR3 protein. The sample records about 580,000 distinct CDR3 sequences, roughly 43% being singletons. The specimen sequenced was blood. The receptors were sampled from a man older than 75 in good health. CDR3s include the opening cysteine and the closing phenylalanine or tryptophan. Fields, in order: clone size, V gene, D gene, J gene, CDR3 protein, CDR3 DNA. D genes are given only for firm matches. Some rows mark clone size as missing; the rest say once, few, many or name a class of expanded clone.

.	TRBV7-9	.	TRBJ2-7	CASSPTVPGESGEQYF	TGTGCCAGCAGTCCCACGGTGCCGGGAGAGTCAGGCGAGCAGTACTTC
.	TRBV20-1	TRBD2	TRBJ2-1	CSAIREGPGEQFF	TGCAGTGCTATTAGGGAGGGCCCGGGAGAGCAGTTCTTC
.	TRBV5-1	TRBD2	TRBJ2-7	CASSHELVGGSSYEQYF	TGCGCCAGCAGCCACGAGTTGGTCGGGGGGAGCTCCTACGAGCAGTACTTC
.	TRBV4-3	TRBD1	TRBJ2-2	CASSHGQGGTGELFF	TGCGCCAGCAGCCATGGACAGGGAGGCACCGGGGAGCTGTTTTTT
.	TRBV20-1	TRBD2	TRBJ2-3	CSAASPGLGTDTQYF	TGCAGTGCCGCCAGCCCGGGACTAGGGACAGATACGCAGTATTTT
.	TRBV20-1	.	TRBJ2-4	CSARQVPKNIQYF	TGCAGTGCTAGACAGGTTCCCAAAAACATTCAGTACTTC
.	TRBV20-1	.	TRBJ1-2	CSARDDRDYGYTF	TGCAGTGCTAGGGATGATCGGGACTATGGCTACACCTTC
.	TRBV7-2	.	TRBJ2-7	CASSLGVEIYEQYF	TGTGCCAGCAGCTTAGGGGTGGAAATCTACGAGCAGTACTTC
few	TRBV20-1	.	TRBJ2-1	CSASRLQFRGNEQFF	TGCAGTGCTAGTCGACTCCAGTTTAGGGGCAATGAGCAGTTCTTC
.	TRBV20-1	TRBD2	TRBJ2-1	CSAREGAGGPNNEQFF	TGCAGTGCTAGAGAGGGAGCGGGAGGGCCGAACAATGAGCAGTTCTTC
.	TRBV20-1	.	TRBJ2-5	CSARGTGMAETQYF	TGCAGTGCTAGAGGGACGGGAATGGCTGAGACCCAGTACTTC
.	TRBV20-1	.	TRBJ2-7	CSARVGGAEQYF	TGCAGTGCTAGGGTAGGAGGGGCCGAGCAGTACTTC
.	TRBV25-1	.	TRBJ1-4	CASSHPLSSRLFF	TGTGCCAGCTCTCACCCCCTCTCTAGTAGACTGTTTTTT
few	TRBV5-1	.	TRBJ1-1	CASSLRPSGTEAFF	TGCGCCAGCAGCTTGAGACCTTCGGGCACTGAAGCTTTCTTT
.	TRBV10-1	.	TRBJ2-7	CASLRSPPSPYEQYF	TGCGCCAGCCTAAGGTCTCCGCCATCCCCCTACGAGCAGTACTTC
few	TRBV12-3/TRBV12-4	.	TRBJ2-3	CASHRSTDTQYF	TGTGCCAGTCACAGGAGCACAGATACGCAGTATTTT
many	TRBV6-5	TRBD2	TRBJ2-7	CASSRSGRRYEQYF	TGTGCCAGCAGTCGTAGCGGGAGACGCTACGAGCAGTACTTC
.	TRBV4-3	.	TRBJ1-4	CASSQGRGAKEKLFF	TGCGCCAGCAGCCAAGGACGAGGGGCAAAAGAAAAACTGTTTTTT
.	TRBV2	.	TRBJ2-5	CASSVYGSPARTQYF	TGTGCCAGCAGTGTCTACGGAAGCCCCGCGAGGACCCAGTACTTC
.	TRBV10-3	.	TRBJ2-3	CAISDTSTDTQYF	TGTGCCATCAGTGACACTAGCACAGATACGCAGTATTTT
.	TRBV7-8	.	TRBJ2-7	CASSLGPIYYEQYF	TGTGCCAGCAGCTTAGGTCCGATCTACTACGAGCAGTACTTC
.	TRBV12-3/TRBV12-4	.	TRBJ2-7	CASSLAGLTYEQYF	TGTGCCAGCAGTTTAGCTGGACTTACCTACGAGCAGTACTTC
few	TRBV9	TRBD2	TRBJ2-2	CASSVSSGLRGTGELFF	TGTGCCAGCAGCGTCTCTAGCGGCCTTAGGGGCACCGGGGAGCTGTTTTTT
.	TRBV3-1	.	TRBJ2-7	CASSPPSHSYEQYF	TGTGCCAGCAGCCCTCCAAGCCACAGCTACGAGCAGTACTTC
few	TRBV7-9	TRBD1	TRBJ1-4	CASSPSTGGYEKLFF	TGTGCCAGCAGCCCATCGACAGGGGGGTATGAAAAACTGTTTTTT
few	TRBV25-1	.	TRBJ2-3	CASSEYRPTPKPTDTQYF	TGTGCCAGCAGTGAATATCGCCCCACCCCAAAGCCCACAGATACGCAGTATTTT
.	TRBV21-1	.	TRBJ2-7	CASSKVPDYEQYF	TGTGCCAGCAGCAAAGTGCCCGATTACGAGCAGTACTTC
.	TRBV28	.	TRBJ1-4	CASSSGGPSEKLFF	TGTGCCAGCAGTTCGGGGGGCCCTAGTGAAAAACTGTTTTTT
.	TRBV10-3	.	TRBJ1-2	CAISYRDGANYGYTF	TGTGCCATCAGCTACCGGGACGGAGCTAACTATGGCTACACCTTC
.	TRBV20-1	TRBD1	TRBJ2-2	CSAPTGADTGELFF	TGCAGTGCCCCGACAGGGGCGGACACCGGGGAGCTGTTTTTT
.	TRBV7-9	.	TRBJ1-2	CASSLNPGPVCGYTF	TGTGCCAGCAGCTTAAATCCGGGTCCGGTATGTGGCTACACCTTC
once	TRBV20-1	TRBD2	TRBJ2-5	CSARIAGLVRETQYF	TGCAGTGCTAGAATAGCGGGACTCGTGAGGGAGACCCAGTACTTC
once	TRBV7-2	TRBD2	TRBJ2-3	CASSYTSGGTDTQYF	TGTGCCAGCAGTTACACTAGCGGGGGAACAGATACGCAGTATTTT
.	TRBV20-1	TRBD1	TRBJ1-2	CSARYGTASYGYTF	TGCAGTGCTCGATACGGGACAGCCAGCTATGGCTACACCTTC
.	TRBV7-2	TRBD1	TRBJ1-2	CASSSDRGRVGYTF	TGTGCCAGCAGCTCGGACAGGGGGCGCGTTGGCTACACCTTC
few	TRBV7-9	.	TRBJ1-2	CASRLEREDGYTF	TGTGCCAGCAGGTTAGAGAGGGAGGATGGCTACACCTTC
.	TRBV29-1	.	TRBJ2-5	CSVLSYQETQYF	TGCAGCGTTCTGTCTTACCAAGAGACCCAGTACTTC
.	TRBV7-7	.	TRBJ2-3	CASSPGLGDTQYF	TGTGCTAGCAGCCCAGGCTTGGGGGATACGCAGTATTTT
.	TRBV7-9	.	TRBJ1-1	CASSPRARDTEAFF	TGTGCCAGCAGCCCTCGGGCCCGGGACACTGAAGCTTTCTTT
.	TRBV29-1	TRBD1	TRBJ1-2	CSVERQGADYGYTF	TGCAGCGTTGAACGACAGGGGGCGGACTATGGCTACACCTTC
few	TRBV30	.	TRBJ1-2	CAWSTGVAYGYTF	TGTGCCTGGAGTACCGGGGTGGCCTATGGCTACACCTTC
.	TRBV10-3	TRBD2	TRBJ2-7	CAISASGTSGNYEQYF	TGTGCCATCAGTGCCTCCGGGACTAGCGGGAACTACGAGCAGTACTTC
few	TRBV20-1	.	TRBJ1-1	CSARPLLNTEAFF	TGCAGTGCCCGGCCCTTATTGAACACTGAAGCTTTCTTT
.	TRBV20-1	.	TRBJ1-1	CSAISWGDTEAFF	TGCAGTGCTATTTCCTGGGGAGACACTGAAGCTTTCTTT
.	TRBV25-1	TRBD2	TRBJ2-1	CASSEYNAGGHYNEQFF	TGTGCCAGCAGTGAATATAATGCGGGGGGGCATTACAATGAGCAGTTCTTC
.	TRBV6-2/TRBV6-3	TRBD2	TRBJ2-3	CASRSSGTSGGDTQYF	TGTGCCAGCAGATCGTCCGGGACTAGCGGGGGGGATACGCAGTATTTT
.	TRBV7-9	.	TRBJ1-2	CASSLSGPIGYTF	TGTGCCAGCAGCTTATCGGGGCCTATCGGCTACACCTTC
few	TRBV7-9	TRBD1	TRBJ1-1	CATRGTGGREAFF	TGTGCCACCCGCGGGACAGGGGGCAGGGAAGCTTTCTTT
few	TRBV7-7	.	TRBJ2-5	CASSPAGPKETQYF	TGTGCTAGCAGCCCCGCCGGGCCCAAAGAGACCCAGTACTTC
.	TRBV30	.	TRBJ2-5	CAWSVIEGREQYF	TGTGCCTGGAGTGTCATTGAAGGACGGGAGCAGTACTTC
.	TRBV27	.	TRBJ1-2	CASSGLGGRSGYTF	TGTGCCAGCAGCGGGCTAGGGGGGCGGAGTGGCTACACCTTC
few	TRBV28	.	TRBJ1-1	CASSSTDGRTEAFF	TGTGCCAGCAGTTCGACGGACGGTAGGACTGAAGCTTTCTTT
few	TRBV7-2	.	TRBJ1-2	CASSYRSGYTF	TGTGCCAGCAGCTACAGGAGTGGCTACACCTTC
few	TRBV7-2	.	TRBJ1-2	CASSRDTNADGYTF	TGTGCCAGCAGTCGAGACACCAACGCGGATGGCTACACCTTC